The sequence of this T cell receptor (beta chain) was determined in a study of blood T cells in healthy people across ages. With a J-beta primer mix and a sample-barcoded 5' primer, a second PCR ran about 7 to 12 cycles. TCRdb re-derived calls from the 5' RACE reads in MiXCR, one entry per CDR3 protein. This table has 1.5 million to 2 million distinct CDR3 sequences, about 39% appearing once. Note on this clonotype: As yet, its antigen is unknown.

About 10 milliliters of peripheral blood were drawn from each donor into EDTA-treated tubes. Regarding the study as a whole: Both naive CD4+ cell counts and diversity were greater in long-lived donors than in aged donors. Across samples, TCR beta diversity tracked strongly with naive T cell percentage.

Sequencing input: blood. This receptor was taken from a human donor in good health.

The CDR3 nucleotides are TGCAGCGTTCATCGGGGGTCTGAAGCTTTCTTT. This sequence encodes CSVHRGSEAFF. This chain connects TRBV29-1 to TRBJ1-1; a weak D match, TRBD1 (5 bases). Germline V lookup: CDR1 SQVTM, CDR2 ANQGSEA. Trimming shortened V by 5 bases and J by 6 bases, and 10 bases separated the two germline ends. The CDR3 extends over 11 amino acids.